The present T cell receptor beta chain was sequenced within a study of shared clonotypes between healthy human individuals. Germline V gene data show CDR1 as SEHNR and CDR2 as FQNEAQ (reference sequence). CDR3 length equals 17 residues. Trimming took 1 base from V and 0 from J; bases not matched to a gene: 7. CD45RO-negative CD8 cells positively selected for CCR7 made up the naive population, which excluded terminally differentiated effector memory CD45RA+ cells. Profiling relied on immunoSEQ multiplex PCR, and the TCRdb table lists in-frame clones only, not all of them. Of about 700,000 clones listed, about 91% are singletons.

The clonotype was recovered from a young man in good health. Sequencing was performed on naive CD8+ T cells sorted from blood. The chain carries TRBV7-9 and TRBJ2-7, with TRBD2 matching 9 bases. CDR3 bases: TGTGCCAGCAGCTTAGATCTCGGTAGCGGGAGCTCCTACGAGCAGTACTTC. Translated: CASSLDLGSGSSYEQYF.